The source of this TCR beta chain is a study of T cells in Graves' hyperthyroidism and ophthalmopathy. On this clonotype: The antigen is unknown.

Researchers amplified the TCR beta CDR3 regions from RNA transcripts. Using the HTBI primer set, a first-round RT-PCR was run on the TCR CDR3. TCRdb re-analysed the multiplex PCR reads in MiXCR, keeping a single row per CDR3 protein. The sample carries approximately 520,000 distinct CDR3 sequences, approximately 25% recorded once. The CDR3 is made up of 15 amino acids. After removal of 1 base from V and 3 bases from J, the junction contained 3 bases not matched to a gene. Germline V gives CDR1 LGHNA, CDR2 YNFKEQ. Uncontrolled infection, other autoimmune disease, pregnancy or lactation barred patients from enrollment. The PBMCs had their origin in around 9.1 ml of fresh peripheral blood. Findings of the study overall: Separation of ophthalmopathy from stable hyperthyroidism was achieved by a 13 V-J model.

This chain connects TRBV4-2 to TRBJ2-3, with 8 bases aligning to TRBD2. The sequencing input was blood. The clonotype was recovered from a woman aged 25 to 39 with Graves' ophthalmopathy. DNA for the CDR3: TGTGCCAGCAGCCAAGGGGAGCGGGGGACAGATACGCAGTATTTT. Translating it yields CASSQGERGTDTQYF.